A single sample is the source of the 24 T cell receptor beta chains below, sequenced in a study of T cell changes during pregnancy in multiple sclerosis. The table came from immunoSEQ multiplex PCR; TCRdb's copy has only in-frame clones and leaves some out. The profile shows just under 35,000 clones, roughly 93% of them singletons. This sample comprised peripheral blood, obtained in the second trimester of pregnancy. Receptors were obtained from a female donor in good health, enrolled as a control in a pregnancy study.

J is TRBJ1-5 and V is TRBV10-3; tentative D call: TRBD1 (6 bases). Trimming stripped 4 bases from V and 4 bases from J, with 11 bases between. The CDR3 spans 14 residues. CDR1 and CDR2 from the germline V gene are ENHRY and SYGVKD. CDR3 amino acids: CAISAGTLNQPQHF. CDR3 DNA sequence: TGTGCCATCAGTGCAGGGACACTTAATCAGCCCCAGCATTTT.

The V gene is TRBV5-6, the J gene TRBJ1-2; D is possibly TRBD1 (5 bases). Germline CDR1 reads SGHDT; CDR2 reads YYEEEE. V was shortened by 6 bases and J by 4 bases, with 16 bases between the two germline ends. The CDR3 consists of 14 residues. In DNA, the CDR3 is TGTGCCAGCACGTTTAGTAGGGGTCTCTATGGCTACACCTTC. This sequence encodes CASTFSRGLYGYTF.

In its sample, this clone ranks as medium-sized. This rearrangement joins TRBV9 to TRBJ2-3; TRBD2 might be the D (6 bases). V was trimmed by 0 bases and J by 4 bases, leaving 9 bases between them. The CDR3 has 14 amino acids. Germline CDR1 is SGDLS and CDR2 is YYNGEE. The CDR3 region is CASSVEAGPDTQYF. DNA for the CDR3: TGTGCCAGCAGCGTAGAGGCGGGGCCAGATACGCAGTATTTT.

The genes are TRBV5-4 and TRBJ1-1; tentative D call: TRBD1 (5 bases). The CDR3 runs to 15 residues. Germline-derived CDR1 and CDR2 are SGHNT and YYREEE (reference sequence). Trimming shortened V by 0 bases and J by 3 bases, and 12 bases separated the two germline ends. The CDR3 sequence: CASSLEAGYDTEAFF. The CDR3 coding sequence is TGTGCCAGCAGCTTGGAGGCAGGGTATGACACTGAAGCTTTCTTT.

The chain recombines TRBV18 with TRBJ1-2, with 8 bases matching TRBD1. The CDR3 runs 14 residues. Germline V CDR1 and CDR2: KGHSH, LQKENI. Trimming took 3 bases from V and 9 from J; bases not matched to a gene: 9. CDR3 sequence reads: CASSPDRGSSSYTF. CDR3 DNA: TGTGCCAGCTCACCCGACAGGGGAAGTAGTAGCTACACCTTC.

The V and J genes are TRBV29-1 and TRBJ2-7; D gene unclear. Deletions cut 7 bases from V and 6 bases from J, with 10 bases between. CDR1 is SQVTM and CDR2 is ANQGSEA in the germline V gene. This CDR3 is 10 amino acids long. In nucleotides, the CDR3 is TGCAGCGCCCTAGGCCGCGAGCAGTACTTC. This sequence encodes CSALGREQYF.

The gene calls are TRBV6-6 and TRBJ1-1, with no clear D. Germline CDR1 and CDR2: MNHNY and SVGAGI (reference sequence). Trimming took 7 bases from V and 3 from J, leaving 15 bases between them. This CDR3 region has 14 residues. The CDR3 region is CASMPADGDTEAFF. The CDR3 nucleotides read TGTGCCAGCATGCCCGCTGACGGGGACACTGAAGCTTTCTTT.

This rearrangement joins TRBV4-1 to TRBJ2-2; 9 bases agree with TRBD1. V shed 6 bases and J 4 bases; nucleotides not matched to a gene: 12. Germline V gene sequence: CDR1 MGHRA, CDR2 YSYEKL. The CDR3 consists of 17 residues. CDR3 region: CASRLPSGTGSTGELFF. In nucleotides, the CDR3 is TGCGCCAGCAGGCTTCCCTCCGGGACAGGGTCCACCGGGGAGCTGTTTTTT.

The V gene is TRBV7-2, the J gene TRBJ1-2, with TRBD1 as a possible D gene (6 bases). Germline lookup yields CDR1 SGHTA and CDR2 FQGNSA. V was pared by 3 bases and J by 7 bases, with 15 bases between. The CDR3 is 14 residues long. CDR3 protein: CASSFGGSDLGYTF. In nucleotides, the CDR3 is TGTGCCAGCAGCTTTGGGGGCAGTGATCTTGGCTACACCTTC.

This chain connects TRBV5-1 to TRBJ2-3; 8 bases are a match to TRBD1. Trimming took 0 bases from V and 4 from J; bases not matched to a gene: 4. The CDR3 has 15 residues. Germline CDR1 is SGHRS and CDR2 is YFSETQ. The CDR3 loop is CASSLDGTGPDTQYF. The CDR3 DNA sequence: TGCGCCAGCAGCTTGGACGGGACAGGACCAGATACGCAGTATTTT.

This chain joins TRBV23-1 and TRBJ1-6, with 8 positions matching TRBD1. TRBV23-1 is reported as an ORF; its role is uncertain. V lost 4 bases, J lost 4 bases, and 0 bases stayed unmatched. The CDR3 extends over 14 amino acids. Written as DNA, the CDR3 is TGCGCCAGCAGTCGGACAGGGTATAATTCACCCCTCCACTTT. This sequence encodes CASSRTGYNSPLHF.

This chain links TRBV12-5 with TRBJ2-3, with a tentative D call TRBD2 (7 bases). The ends were cut back, 2 bases at V and 5 bases at J, with 20 bases in the middle. This CDR3 region has 17 residues. Germline loops: CDR1 LGHNT, CDR2 FRNRAP. The CDR3 reads CASGLPPGLGGGDTQYF. As DNA, the CDR3 is TGTGCTAGTGGTTTGCCTCCCGGACTAGGGGGTGGAGATACGCAGTATTTT.

This clone was observed a single time. The V and J genes are TRBV5-1 and TRBJ1-4, with D unclear. This CDR3 has 15 amino acids. The V gene lost 0 bases and the J gene lost 0 bases, with 6 bases spanning the gap. CDR1 is SGHRS and CDR2 is YFSETQ in the germline V gene. The CDR3 sequence: CASSLEASTNEKLFF. CDR3 coding DNA: TGCGCCAGCAGCTTGGAAGCATCAACTAATGAAAAACTGTTTTTT.

The DNA for the CDR3 is TGTGCCAGCAGCGTAGCCGCCCAGGTTTTCGATGGCTACACCTTC. This encodes CASSVAAQVFDGYTF. The chain combines TRBV9 with TRBJ1-2; D gene uncertain. Trimming shortened V by 0 bases and J by 6 bases, and 15 bases separated the two germline ends. From germline, CDR1 is SGDLS and CDR2 YYNGEE. CDR3 length: 15 amino acids.

The chain combines TRBV7-8 with TRBJ2-5, with TRBD1 as a possible D gene (5 bases). V lost 1 base and J lost 4, with 7 bases in between. CDR1 SGHVS and CDR2 FQNEAQ come from the germline V gene. CDR3 size: 13 residues. CDR3 sequence: CASSLVQGETQYF. DNA of the CDR3: TGTGCCAGCAGCTTAGTTCAGGGAGAGACCCAGTACTTC.

V usage is TRBV4-1 and J usage is TRBJ2-3; 7 nucleotides match TRBD1. After removal of 5 bases from V and 2 bases from J, the junction contained 1 base not matched to a gene. Germline V CDR1 and CDR2: MGHRA, YSYEKL. This CDR3 contains 13 residues. The CDR3 reads CASSKGATDTQYF. The CDR3, as DNA: TGCGCCAGCAGCAAGGGGGCCACAGATACGCAGTATTTT.

This sequence joins TRBV11-2 and TRBJ2-7, with TRBD1 as a possible D gene (5 bases). The CDR3 loop spans 15 amino acids. Germline CDR1 reads SGHAT; CDR2 reads FQNNGV. Trimming pared 2 bases from V and 2 bases from J, leaving 13 bases between. The CDR3 sequence: CASSLRPGLAYEQYF. The CDR3 DNA is TGTGCCAGCAGCTTAAGGCCAGGGTTGGCCTACGAGCAGTACTTC.

This clone is a singleton in its sample. The chain has TRBV27 and TRBJ2-5, with D perhaps matching TRBD2 (6 bases). CDR1 is MNHEY, CDR2 SMNVEV, per germline (reference sequence). The CDR3 is made up of 13 amino acids. Trimming took off 8 bases at V and 4 bases at J, with 14 bases between the two ends. The CDR3 protein is CASAGLLRETQYF. The CDR3, as DNA: TGTGCCAGCGCGGGACTCCTGAGAGAGACCCAGTACTTC.

The CDR3 reads CASSPQVPLRGGNTIYF. CDR3 sequence (DNA): TGTGCCAGCAGTCCCCAGGTCCCACTCCGGGGTGGAAACACCATATATTTT. The V gene is TRBV25-1, the J gene TRBJ1-3; D is ambiguous. CDR1 and CDR2 (germline): MGHDK, SYGVNS. The V end lost 5 bases, the J end lost 3 bases, and 20 bases lay between the germline ends. CDR3 length equals 17 residues.

This sequence joins TRBV5-3 and TRBJ2-7; D not certain. TRBV5-3 is treated as an ORF (open reading frame) with a function not yet certain. This CDR3 contains 11 residues. V lost 4 bases and J lost 2, with 4 bases in between. The CDR3 reads CARSPPYEQYF. CDR3 DNA sequence: TGTGCCAGAAGCCCTCCCTACGAGCAGTACTTC.

The genes are TRBV4-2 and TRBJ1-5; 9 bases are shared with TRBD1. CDR1 is LGHNA, CDR2 YNFKEQ, per germline. The ends lost 1 base at V and 6 bases at J; junction bases unmatched: 7. This CDR3 has 16 amino acids. The CDR3 here is CASSQGLRQGVQPQHF. The DNA of the CDR3 is TGTGCCAGCAGCCAAGGTTTGAGACAGGGGGTTCAGCCCCAGCATTTT.

The V and J genes are TRBV5-6 and TRBJ2-3; 12 bases map to TRBD2. After removal of 3 bases from V and 6 bases from J, the junction contained 8 bases not matched to a gene. Germline assignment: CDR1 SGHDT and CDR2 YYEEEE. The CDR3 runs to 16 residues. This chain's CDR3 is CASSSTSGRSGDTQYF. CDR3 in DNA: TGTGCCAGCAGCTCGACTAGCGGGAGAAGTGGGGATACGCAGTATTTT.

This clone has a single count. The gene calls are TRBV7-6 and TRBJ1-1, with 11 bases fitting TRBD1. Germline V gene sequence: CDR1 SGHVS, CDR2 FNYEAQ. The CDR3 has 14 residues. V shed 4 bases, J shed 4 bases, and the junction held 2 bases outside the gene matches. CDR3 residues: CASSSGTGGTEAFF. CDR3 in DNA: TGTGCCAGCAGCTCCGGGACAGGGGGCACTGAAGCTTTCTTT.

This chain links TRBV7-9 with TRBJ1-4; 10 positions agree with TRBD1. Trimming cost V 11 bases and J 6 bases; bases outside gene matches: 15. Germline V gene lookup returns CDR1 SEHNR and CDR2 FQNEAQ (reference sequence). There are 16 residues in the CDR3. CDR3 DNA sequence: TGTGCCCTTCGTCTGGGGACAGGGGAAGGGGATGAAAAACTGTTTTTT. Protein: CALRLGTGEGDEKLFF.